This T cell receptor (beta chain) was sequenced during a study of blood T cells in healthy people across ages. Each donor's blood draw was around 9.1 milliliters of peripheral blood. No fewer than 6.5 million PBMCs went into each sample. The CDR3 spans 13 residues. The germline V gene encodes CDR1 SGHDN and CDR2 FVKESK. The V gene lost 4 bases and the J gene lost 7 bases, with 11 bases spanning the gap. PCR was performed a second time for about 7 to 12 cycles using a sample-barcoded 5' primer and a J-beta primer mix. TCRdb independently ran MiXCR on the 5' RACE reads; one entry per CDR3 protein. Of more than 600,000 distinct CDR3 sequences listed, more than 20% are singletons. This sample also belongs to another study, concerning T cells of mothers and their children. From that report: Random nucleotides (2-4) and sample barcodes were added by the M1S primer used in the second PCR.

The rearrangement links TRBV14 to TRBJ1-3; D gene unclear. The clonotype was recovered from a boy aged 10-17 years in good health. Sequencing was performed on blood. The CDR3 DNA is TGTGCCAGCAGCCTTGGACGGGGTAACACCATATATTTT. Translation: CASSLGRGNTIYF. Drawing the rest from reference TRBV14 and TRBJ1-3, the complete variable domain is EAGVTQFPSHSVIEKGQTVTLRCDPISGHDNLYWYRRVMGKEIKFLLHFVKESKQDESGMPNNRFLAERTGGTYSTLKVQPAELEDSGVYFCASSLGRGNTIYFGEGSWLTVV.